These 30 T cell receptor beta chains originate from one sample sequenced in a study of blood T cell repertoires in COVID-19. The data were produced by immunoSEQ multiplex PCR, yet TCRdb's version contains in-frame clones alone and is incomplete. Of approximately 180,000 clones listed, about 88% are singletons. Source material: PBMCs or T cells enriched from blood (not recorded which). All receptors derive from a woman in her thirties or forties with acute COVID-19.

The chain employs TRBV19 and TRBJ2-2; D is possibly TRBD2 (5 bases). This CDR3 contains 15 residues. V dropped 6 bases and J dropped 3 bases, with 14 bases sitting between them. Germline V gene lookup returns CDR1 LNHDA and CDR2 SQIVND (reference sequence). CDR3 nucleotide sequence: TGTGCCAGTAGAGGGCAGGACTTTCACACCGGGGAGCTGTTTTTT. As protein: CASRGQDFHTGELFF.

V gene TRBV23-1 combines with J gene TRBJ1-2; D possibly corresponds to TRBD1 (5 bases). TRBV23-1 is filed as an ORF, its function uncertain. V was pared by 0 bases and J by 3 bases, with 32 bases between. The CDR3 extends over 22 amino acids. For the CDR3, the DNA is TGCGCCAGCAGTCAATCGGGGCCGCCATCTTGCGACAAAAAACCCCCCTACTATGGCTACACCTTC. Translating gives CASSQSGPPSCDKKPPYYGYTF.

The chain uses TRBV30 and TRBJ1-1; D perhaps matches TRBD1 (5 bases). Germline V gene lookup returns CDR1 GTSNPN and CDR2 SVGIG (reference sequence). V was pared by 0 bases and J by 4 bases, with 9 bases between. There are 13 residues in the CDR3. CDR3 bases: TGTGCCTGGAGTGTACGGGGGGGCACTGAAGCTTTCTTT. The encoded protein is CAWSVRGGTEAFF.

This chain links TRBV19 with TRBJ1-1, with D possibly matching TRBD1 (5 bases). The ends were cut back, 9 bases at V and 4 bases at J, with 18 bases in the middle. The CDR3 consists of 14 residues. Germline V gene data show CDR1 as LNHDA and CDR2 as SQIVND (reference sequence). CDR3 sequence reads: CASHEQVGITEAFF. The CDR3 DNA sequence: TGTGCCAGCCATGAACAGGTAGGGATCACTGAAGCTTTCTTT.

This clone has more than one count but fewer than ten. This chain links TRBV5-8 with TRBJ1-3; no clear D gene. The ends were cut back, 3 bases at V and 2 bases at J, with 15 bases in the middle. This CDR3 spans 16 amino acids. Germline V lookup: CDR1 SGHTS, CDR2 YDEGEE. CDR3 nucleotides: TGTGCCAGCAGCTCGGGTTTTTACTGGGCTGGAAACACCATATATTTT. Translating gives CASSSGFYWAGNTIYF. The whole variable domain, remainder taken from reference TRBV5-8 and TRBJ1-3, is EAGVTQSPTHLIKTRGQQATLRCSPISGHTSVYWYQQALGLGLQFLLWYDEGEERNRGNFPPRFSGRQFPNYSSELNVNALELEDSALYLCASSSGFYWAGNTIYFGEGSWLTVV.

The V gene is TRBV5-1, the J gene TRBJ1-1, with 7 bases identical to TRBD1. This CDR3 contains 14 residues. With 3 bases clipped from V and 8 bases from J, the junction kept 10 bases outside the gene matches. Germline V gene sequence: CDR1 SGHRS, CDR2 YFSETQ. The CDR3, as DNA: TGCGCCAGCAGCTACGGACAGGTAATTTCGGAAGCTTTCTTT. Its translation is CASSYGQVISEAFF.

The rearrangement uses TRBV25-1 and TRBJ2-7, with TRBD1 identical over 12 bases. CDR1 is MGHDK and CDR2 is SYGVNS in the germline V gene. CDR3 size: 16 residues. J lost 4 bases, V lost 1 base, and 5 bases had no gene match. The DNA of the CDR3 is TGTGCCAGCAGTGAATTCGGGACAGGGGGCTGGTACGAGCAGTACTTC. It codes for CASSEFGTGGWYEQYF.

The V gene is TRBV12-2, the J gene TRBJ2-3; the table calls TRBD1, which could not be checked here. TRBV12-2 corresponds to a pseudogene. The CDR3 covers 17 residues. CDR3 nucleotides: TGTGCAAGTCGCTTAGTTCCGGGACAGGGGGCGGAGGATACGCAGTATTTT. Translating it yields CASRLVPGQGAEDTQYF.

The V call is TRBV2, the J call TRBJ2-5; 11 positions match TRBD1. The CDR3 spans 16 residues. Trimming took 6 bases from V and 5 from J; bases not matched to a gene: 11. The germline CDR1 and CDR2 sequences are SNHLY and FYNNEI. The CDR3 reads CASSPTRTGGGETQYF. CDR3 nucleotide sequence: TGTGCCAGCAGCCCCACCAGGACAGGGGGCGGTGAGACCCAGTACTTC.

The V and J genes are TRBV11-1 and TRBJ2-3; a weak D match, TRBD2 (6 bases). The CDR3 runs to 14 residues. V shed 3 bases and J shed 1 base, with 8 bases lying between them. CDR1 and CDR2 (germline): SGHAT, FQDESV (reference sequence). CDR3: CASSFGGGTDTQYF. The CDR3 coding sequence is TGTGCCAGCAGCTTCGGGGGAGGCACAGATACGCAGTATTTT.

The rearrangement joins TRBV5-1 to TRBJ2-3; TRBD1 agrees at 7 bases. J gave up 3 bases and V 1 base, and 5 bases lay outside the gene matches. The CDR3 is 15 amino acids. Germline loops: CDR1 SGHRS, CDR2 YFSETQ. The CDR3 loop is CASSLPTGTTDTQYF. The CDR3 nucleotides are TGCGCCAGCAGCTTGCCGACAGGGACGACAGATACGCAGTATTTT. Variable domain in full (rest from reference TRBV5-1 and TRBJ2-3): KAGVTQTPRYLIKTRGQQVTLSCSPISGHRSVSWYQQTPGQGLQFLFEYFSETQRNKGNFPGRFSGRQFSNSRSEMNVSTLELGDSALYLCASSLPTGTTDTQYFGPGTRLTVL.

The gene calls are TRBV18 and TRBJ1-6, with D perhaps TRBD1 (6 bases). CDR3 length: 14 amino acids. From germline, CDR1 is KGHSH and CDR2 LQKENI. Between the trimmed V and J ends, which lost 3 bases and 7 bases, there was a span of 10 bases. The CDR3 is CASSPSGQNSPLHF. CDR3 nucleotides: TGTGCCAGCTCACCCTCCGGACAGAATTCACCCCTCCACTTT.

The rearrangement uses TRBV20-1 and TRBJ2-2, with D perhaps matching TRBD1 (5 bases). CDR1 and CDR2 from the germline V gene are DFQATT and SNEGSKA (reference sequence). Between the trimmed V and J ends, which lost 3 bases and 0 bases, there was a span of 11 bases. The CDR3 is 15 amino acids. The CDR3: CSASRQGPNTGELFF. DNA for the CDR3: TGCAGTGCTAGTCGCCAGGGCCCGAACACCGGGGAGCTGTTTTTT.

V usage is TRBV5-1 and J usage is TRBJ1-1, with 12 nucleotides matching TRBD1. Germline CDR1 reads SGHRS; CDR2 reads YFSETQ. The CDR3 sequence is 16 residues long. V trimming: 4 bases; J trimming: 5 bases; junction bases outside the gene matches: 9. The CDR3 DNA is TGCGCCAGCAGCCCCTACGGGGGACAGGGGGCAACTGAAGCTTTCTTT. Translating it yields CASSPYGGQGATEAFF.

This chain uses TRBV5-4 with TRBJ1-3; D is undetermined. CDR1 SGHNT and CDR2 YYREEE come from the germline V gene (reference sequence). The V and J ends lost 2 bases and 4 bases respectively, with 10 bases between them. The CDR3 loop spans 14 amino acids. The CDR3 nucleotides read TGTGCCAGCAGCTTAGGAGGGTCCGGAAACACCATATATTTT. The encoded protein is CASSLGGSGNTIYF.

This chain links TRBV3-1 (or the pseudogene TRBV3-2) with TRBJ1-4, with D unresolved. The CDR3 totals 12 residues. V was pared by 1 base and J by 8 bases, with 5 bases between. CDR1 and CDR2 (germline): LGHDT, YNNKEL (reference sequence). The CDR3 sequence is CASSQGQEKLFF. The CDR3, as DNA: TGTGCCAGCAGCCAAGGGCAGGAAAAACTGTTTTTT.

The chain couples TRBV5-1 to TRBJ2-3; 9 bases are shared with TRBD1. CDR3 length: 14 amino acids. Trimming at V came to 4 bases and at J to 6 bases, leaving 6 bases not matched to a gene. Germline V gives CDR1 SGHRS, CDR2 YFSETQ. The CDR3 DNA follows: TGCGCCAGCAGCGGGGGGACAGGGCGCGATACGCAGTATTTT. It yields the protein CASSGGTGRDTQYF.

The rearrangement uses TRBV11-2 and TRBJ1-3; possibly TRBD1 for D (5 bases). CDR1 is SGHAT, CDR2 FQNNGV, per germline. V was cut by 5 bases and J by 0 bases, with 14 bases left in between. The CDR3 has 16 amino acids. Here the CDR3 reads CASSRKGAASGNTIYF. CDR3 nucleotide sequence: TGTGCCAGCAGCCGGAAAGGGGCCGCCTCTGGAAACACCATATATTTT.

This clone was counted a few times. V is TRBV12-3 or TRBV12-4 and J is TRBJ2-2; no clear D. CDR3 size: 11 residues. V gave up 11 bases and J gave up 5 bases, with 9 bases separating them. CDR3 region: CARRRTGELFF. The CDR3 nucleotides read TGTGCCCGGAGACGAACCGGGGAGCTGTTTTTT.

The chain joins TRBV7-3 to TRBJ2-3, with D possibly being TRBD2 (5 bases). CDR3 length: 14 residues. Germline loops: CDR1 SGHTA, CDR2 FQGTGA. Trimming pared 1 base from V and 0 bases from J, leaving 5 bases between. CDR3 protein: CASSLRTSTDTQYF. As DNA, the CDR3 is TGTGCCAGCAGCTTAAGGACTAGCACAGATACGCAGTATTTT.

The chain carries TRBV30 and TRBJ2-7; a weak D match, TRBD1 (6 bases). Trimming left V 3 bases short and J 0 bases short, with 9 bases between. Germline CDR1 GTSNPN, CDR2 SVGIG (reference sequence). The CDR3 is 13 residues long. The CDR3 region is CAWSIQGSYEQYF. The CDR3 bases are TGTGCCTGGAGCATACAGGGCTCCTACGAGCAGTACTTC.

This sequence joins TRBV7-9 and TRBJ2-7; D is uncertain. Germline assignment: CDR1 SEHNR and CDR2 FQNEAQ (reference sequence). V dropped 3 bases and J dropped 0 bases, with 9 bases sitting between them. This CDR3 has 14 residues. The CDR3 DNA sequence: TGTGCCAGCAGCTTCGGGTCGAACTCCTACGAGCAGTACTTC. The encoded protein is CASSFGSNSYEQYF.

There are a few counts of this clone. This chain connects TRBV7-9 to TRBJ2-2, with no clear D. The germline CDR1 and CDR2 sequences are SEHNR and FQNEAQ (reference sequence). V shed 8 bases and J shed 0 bases, with 16 bases lying between them. The CDR3 extends over 16 amino acids. CDR3 coding DNA: TGTGCCAGCGGTACTACTGGTGCCCCGAACACCGGGGAGCTGTTTTTT. Its protein is CASGTTGAPNTGELFF.

This chain uses TRBV27 with TRBJ2-1; TRBD2 matches 7 bases. V was clipped by 0 bases and J by 6 bases; unmatched bases: 8. The CDR3 length is 16 residues. Germline V gene lookup returns CDR1 MNHEY and CDR2 SMNVEV (reference sequence). This chain's CDR3 is CASSLSGGSPINEQFF. CDR3 DNA: TGTGCCAGCAGTTTATCGGGAGGGTCCCCTATCAATGAGCAGTTCTTC.

The CDR3 DNA sequence: TGTGCCAGCAGCCGACAGGGGGCGAAATACAATGAGCAGTTCTTC. It codes for CASSRQGAKYNEQFF. The rearrangement uses TRBV7-9 and TRBJ2-1; 10 bases are shared with TRBD1. The CDR3 extends over 15 amino acids. The germline gives CDR1 SEHNR, CDR2 FQNEAQ (reference sequence). J was trimmed by 4 bases and V by 5 bases; bases with no gene match: 5. Filled out from reference TRBV7-9 and TRBJ2-1, the complete variable domain reads DTGVSQNPRHKITKRGQNVTFRCDPISEHNRLYWYRQTLGQGPEFLTYFQNEAQLEKSRLLSDRFSAERPKGSFSTLEIQRTEQGDSAMYLCASSRQGAKYNEQFFGPGTRLTVL.

A remark on this clone: The identical CDR3 is also encoded by other nucleotide sequences in the sample. The CDR3 reads CASSLNRNTGELFF. The CDR3 nucleotides are TGTGCCAGCAGCTTAAATCGGAACACCGGGGAGCTGTTTTTT. The J gene is TRBJ2-2, the V gene TRBV7-3; no clear D gene. This CDR3 has 14 amino acids. Per germline, CDR1 SGHTA and CDR2 FQGTGA. Trimming left V 1 base short and J 1 base short, with 4 bases between.

The chain links TRBV30 to TRBJ1-2; possibly TRBD1 for D (5 bases). V was pared by 0 bases and J by 2 bases, with 10 bases between. CDR3 length: 14 residues. Germline V gene sequence: CDR1 GTSNPN, CDR2 SVGIG (reference sequence). CDR3 loop: CAWSVRAGNYGYTF. The CDR3 bases are TGTGCCTGGAGTGTACGGGCAGGGAACTATGGCTACACCTTC.

The V gene is TRBV30, the J gene TRBJ2-1; tentatively, D is TRBD1 (6 bases). V was trimmed by 1 base and J by 13 bases, leaving 14 bases between them. Germline V gene lookup returns CDR1 GTSNPN and CDR2 SVGIG (reference sequence). The CDR3 length is 12 residues. In nucleotides, the CDR3 is TGTGCCTGGAGTGCCGAACAGGGATCTCAGTTCTTC. Amino acids: CAWSAEQGSQFF.

The chain recombines TRBV12-5 with TRBJ2-1, with 15 nucleotides matching TRBD2. V lost 2 bases, J lost 8 bases, and 10 bases stayed unmatched. This CDR3 has 18 amino acids. Germline CDR1 LGHNT, CDR2 FRNRAP. The CDR3 DNA is TGTGCTAGTGGTTTGACCCGGACTAGCGGGGGGGCCTTCTATGAGCAGTTCTTC. Its translation is CASGLTRTSGGAFYEQFF.

The chain links TRBV19 to TRBJ1-3; D perhaps matches TRBD1 (5 bases). The germline V gene has CDR1 LNHDA and CDR2 SQIVND (reference sequence). V dropped 6 bases and J dropped 6 bases, with 12 bases sitting between them. CDR3 size: 13 residues. CDR3 nucleotide sequence: TGTGCCAGTAGGGAGGGGCAAGTAAACACCATATATTTT. Translating gives CASREGQVNTIYF.